These 11 T cell receptor beta chains were all obtained from the same sample, sequenced in a study of CD8+CD57+ T cells in acquired aplastic anemia (dated by TCRdb to between 2018 and 2020). Patients chosen for sequencing had shown expansion of CD8+CD57+ cells by flow cytometry. TCRdb lists the instrument as Illumina HiSeq 2000. Profiling of TCR beta VDJ combinations and CDR3 sequences used genomic DNA as the template. The public reads were reprocessed in TCRdb via fastp at Q25 and MiXCR, keeping in-frame beta chains. Every distinct CDR3 protein forms one entry, paired with its most common genes and DNA. For this sample the table gives around 180,000 distinct CDR3 sequences, of which roughly half were detected only once. The ten top clones hold 1.8% of the sample. The sequencing sample was made of sorted CD4+, CD8+, or CD8+CD57+ T cells (not recorded which) from PBMCs. The receptors stem from a human donor with aplastic anemia.

The V call is TRBV7-8, the J call TRBJ1-2; D ambiguous. V was trimmed by 1 base and J by 4 bases, leaving 4 bases between them. Germline values: CDR1 SGHVS, CDR2 FQNEAQ. The CDR3 totals 12 residues. CDR3 protein: CASSLGSYGYTF. The DNA of the CDR3 is TGTGCCAGCAGCTTAGGGAGCTATGGCTACACCTTC. Complete variable domain (other parts from reference TRBV7-8 and TRBJ1-2): GAGVSQSPRYKVAKRGQDVALRCDPISGHVSLFWYQQALGQGPEFLTYFQNEAQLDKSGLPSDRFFAERPEGSVSTLKIQRTQQEDSAVYLCASSLGSYGYTFGSGTRLTVV.

The chain links TRBV4-2 to TRBJ2-7; D might be TRBD2 (5 bases). Germline loops: CDR1 LGHNA, CDR2 YNFKEQ. V was pared by 0 bases and J by 4 bases, with 7 bases between. The length of the CDR3 is 13 residues. The CDR3 DNA reads TGTGCCAGCAGCCAAGAAGAGGGATACGAGCAGTACTTC. Translating gives CASSQEEGYEQYF.

This sequence joins TRBV7-6 and TRBJ2-7; D tentatively fits TRBD1 or TRBD2 (6 bases each). Trimming left V 2 bases short and J 7 bases short, with 15 bases between. This CDR3 region has 14 residues. Germline V gene data show CDR1 as SGHVS and CDR2 as FNYEAQ. As DNA, the CDR3 is TGTGCCAGCAGCTTAAGACAAGGGGGAGGAGAGCAGTACTTC. Residues: CASSLRQGGGEQYF.

This clonotype was seen only a few times. CDR3 sequence: CASSSLGGANVLTF. CDR3 DNA: TGTGCCAGCAGTTCCTTAGGGGGGGCCAACGTCCTGACTTTC. This chain uses TRBV27 with TRBJ2-6; D is unclear. Looked up from germline, CDR1 is MNHEY and CDR2 is SMNVEV (reference sequence). The CDR3 is 14 amino acids. V was trimmed by 4 bases and J by 4 bases, leaving 8 bases between them.

The chain is built from TRBV6-5 and TRBJ1-1, with D possibly being TRBD1 (5 bases). CDR3 length: 14 amino acids. Trimming left V 3 bases short and J 6 bases short, with 14 bases between. Germline V CDR1 and CDR2: MNHEY, SVGAGI. The CDR3 nucleotides read TGTGCCAGCAGTTATGGAGGGGTAGGCGCTGAAGCTTTCTTT. Encoded protein: CASSYGGVGAEAFF.

There are many counts of this clonotype. The chain links TRBV5-1 to TRBJ2-2; D possibly corresponds to TRBD1 (7 bases). Trimming shortened V by 4 bases and J by 4 bases, and 11 bases separated the two germline ends. The CDR3 contains 14 residues. Germline assignment: CDR1 SGHRS and CDR2 YFSETQ. In nucleotides, the CDR3 is TGCGCCAGCAGCACTCAGGGGGGCACCGGGGAGCTGTTTTTT. Translating it yields CASSTQGGTGELFF.

The rearrangement joins TRBV11-2 to TRBJ1-2; TRBD1 matches at 10 bases. Per the germline V gene, CDR1 is SGHAT and CDR2 is FQNNGV. The CDR3 sequence is 15 residues long. After removal of 2 bases from V and 3 bases from J, the junction contained 3 bases not matched to a gene. CDR3 in DNA: TGTGCCAGCAGCTTAATAGGACAGGGGGACTATGGCTACACCTTC. It translates to CASSLIGQGDYGYTF. Full variable domain (rest looked up from reference TRBV11-2 and TRBJ1-2): EAGVAQSPRYKIIEKRQSVAFWCNPISGHATLYWYQQILGQGPKLLIQFQNNGVVDDSQLPKDRFSAERLKGVDSTLKIQPAKLEDSAVYLCASSLIGQGDYGYTFGSGTRLTVV.

This clonotype was seen at least ten times. The rearrangement uses TRBV10-3 and TRBJ1-2; D gene ambiguous. The CDR3 has 14 amino acids. CDR1 is ENHRY and CDR2 is SYGVKD in the germline V gene. V was trimmed by 10 bases and J by 0 bases, leaving 15 bases between them. This chain's CDR3 is CASKKDRTNYGYTF. The CDR3 DNA reads TGTGCCAGCAAAAAGGACCGAACTAACTATGGCTACACCTTC.

The J gene is TRBJ2-7, the V gene TRBV7-9; D uncertain. CDR1 is SEHNR and CDR2 is FQNEAQ in the germline V gene (reference sequence). The CDR3 loop spans 11 amino acids. Trimming took off 1 base at V and 11 bases at J, with 9 bases between the two ends. CDR3 nucleotides: TGTGCCAGCAGCTTAGGGCCGAGCGAGTACTTC. As protein: CASSLGPSEYF.

This clonotype was recorded a few times. The chain links TRBV7-9 to TRBJ2-5; D is ambiguous. CDR3 length: 13 amino acids. Trimming stripped 1 base from V and 5 bases from J, with 8 bases between. Germline V gives CDR1 SEHNR, CDR2 FQNEAQ (reference sequence). CDR3 bases: TGTGCCAGCAGCTTAGTAGTCGGTGAGACCCAGTACTTC. Protein: CASSLVVGETQYF.

In DNA, the CDR3 is TGTGCCAGCAGCCCAAGACTAGCGGGAACATTTTACGAGCAGTACTTC. Protein sequence: CASSPRLAGTFYEQYF. This chain uses TRBV11-2 with TRBJ2-7, with 11 bases that match TRBD2. The CDR3 spans 16 residues. V lost 5 bases to trimming and J lost 4 bases; unmatched junction nucleotides: 10. Germline CDR1 is SGHAT and CDR2 is FQNNGV. The entire variable domain, with the rest obtained from reference TRBV11-2 and TRBJ2-7, is as follows: EAGVAQSPRYKIIEKRQSVAFWCNPISGHATLYWYQQILGQGPKLLIQFQNNGVVDDSQLPKDRFSAERLKGVDSTLKIQPAKLEDSAVYLCASSPRLAGTFYEQYFGPGTRLTVT.